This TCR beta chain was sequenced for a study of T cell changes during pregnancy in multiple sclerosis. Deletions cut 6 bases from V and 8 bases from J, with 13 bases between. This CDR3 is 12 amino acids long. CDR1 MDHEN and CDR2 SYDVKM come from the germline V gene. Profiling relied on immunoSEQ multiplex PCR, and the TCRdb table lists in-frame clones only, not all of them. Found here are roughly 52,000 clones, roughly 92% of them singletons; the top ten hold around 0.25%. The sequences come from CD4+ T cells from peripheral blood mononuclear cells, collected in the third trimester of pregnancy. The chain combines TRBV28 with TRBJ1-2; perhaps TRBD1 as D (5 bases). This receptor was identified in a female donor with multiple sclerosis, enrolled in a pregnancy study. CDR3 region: CASRINQGGYTF. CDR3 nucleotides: TGTGCCAGCAGAATAAACCAGGGAGGCTACACCTTC.